The present T cell receptor (beta chain) was sequenced within a study of long-term antiretroviral therapy in people with HIV. Across the whole study: It was about a decade after the earliest samples that the 2015 immediate-ART recommendation appeared. General study findings and limits: Older ART regimens were possibly in use when the blood was collected between about 2003 and 2018. Clones with expansion before ART led the repertoire at all time points.

The length of the CDR3 is 15 residues. Trimming took 1 base from V and 3 from J, leaving 12 bases between them. Looked up from germline, CDR1 is SGDLS and CDR2 is YYNGEE. In the case of this clone: No antigen is known for it.

With survey level as its setting, the immunoSEQ assay was v3.0. The table came from immunoSEQ multiplex PCR; TCRdb's copy has only in-frame clones and leaves some out. This sample yields about 30,000 clones, of which nearly 95% are seen a single time; approximately 8.2% belongs to the top ten. Each donor provided at least one pre-ART PBMC sample and at least two post-ART PBMC samples. Sequenced here: unsorted PBMCs, sampled 6 to 6.5 years after starting antiretroviral therapy. V gene TRBV9 combines with J gene TRBJ2-3, with D possibly matching TRBD1 (5 bases). This receptor was taken from a man in his thirties or forties with HIV. The CDR3, as DNA: TGTGCCAGCAGCGTACGAGCAGGGCCAACAGATACGCAGTATTTT. Translating it yields CASSVRAGPTDTQYF.